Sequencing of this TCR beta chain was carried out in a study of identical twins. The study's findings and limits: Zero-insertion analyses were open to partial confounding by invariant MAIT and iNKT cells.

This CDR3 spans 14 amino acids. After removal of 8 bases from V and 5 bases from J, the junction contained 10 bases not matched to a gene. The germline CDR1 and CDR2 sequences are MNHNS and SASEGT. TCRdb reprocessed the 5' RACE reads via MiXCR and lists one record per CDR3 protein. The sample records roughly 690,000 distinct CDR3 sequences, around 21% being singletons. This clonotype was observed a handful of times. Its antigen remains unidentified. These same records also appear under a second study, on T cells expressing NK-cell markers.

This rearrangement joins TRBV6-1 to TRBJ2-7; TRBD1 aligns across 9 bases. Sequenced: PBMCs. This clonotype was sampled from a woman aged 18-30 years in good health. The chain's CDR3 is CASDGDRVVNEQYF. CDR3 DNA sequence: TGTGCCAGCGACGGGGACAGGGTAGTTAACGAGCAGTACTTC.